This T cell receptor (beta chain) was identified in a study of vaccination and CD4 T cells after COVID-19. Time point specified: late sampling 161 to 241 days after vaccination in a few convalescent patients. Treatment specified: approximately nine-day PBMC culture with coronavirus spike peptide pools or control peptides (ViraFEST assay). The Oncomine TCR Beta short-read assay was what sequenced the DNA obtained from cultured CD4+ T cells. TCRdb redid the calling of the PCR reads with MiXCR, one entry per CDR3 protein. In the table there are under 30,000 distinct CDR3 sequences, about 35% of which are singletons. This clonotype has only a few counts. The antigen is unknown. This TCR derives from a human donor who had recovered from COVID-19. The source was CD4+ T cells from blood, cultured in vitro, collected about 7 months after SARS-CoV-2 vaccination.

The CDR3 DNA sequence: TGTGCCAGCAGTTACTCGTTCAGCAAGGGGGAGACCCAGTACTTC. Its translation: CASSYSFSKGETQYF. J is TRBJ2-5 and V is TRBV6-2 or TRBV6-3, with D possibly TRBD1 on 5 matching bases. The length of the CDR3 is 15 residues. V lost 0 bases and J 5 bases, leaving 13 bases between the germline ends. Germline assignment: CDR1 MNHEY and CDR2 SVGEGT.